The source of this T cell receptor beta chain is a study of cytomegalovirus exposure and HLA in healthy donors (dated by TCRdb to the late 2010s). As for the study more broadly: A later analysis indicated that the 110 or so validation repertoires were generated on the platform also employed for the roughly 720 repertoires of the first cohort. In addition to the first cohort of 650 to 800 subjects, a separate validation cohort of approximately 110 different subjects was used. The aim of the study was to test whether cataloging public T cell receptors could identify signatures of past pathogen exposure. High-throughput TCR immunosequencing, statistical association of individual TCRs with disease status, and machine learning were combined to predict cytomegalovirus infection status. Broader findings and caveats from the paper: A few of the identified cytomegalovirus-associated TCR beta chains were confirmed in vitro to be specific for cytomegalovirus antigens. According to the authors, the approach could potentially be generalized to other disease states and immunological phenotypes. In a later analysis, TCRs clustered in the first cohort were found to also tend to co-occur in the roughly 130 validation repertoires, with 85% to 95% of cluster scores above 0. Most TCR sequences were seen in very few donors, while some public TCRs were found in many individuals. The validation cohort had no HLA typing available for a later analysis, so co-occurrence within that cohort was assessed over all 130 or so repertoires. The study gave a list of around 170 TCR beta chains associated with cytomegalovirus. The classifier was reported to diagnose cytomegalovirus status with high specificity and sensitivity in both the original cohort and the validation cohort.

Relative to germline, V is 0 bases shorter and J is 2 bases shorter, with 8 bases between their ends. From a lookup of the germline V gene (reference sequence), CDR1 and CDR2 are MNHNY and SVGAGI. Taken from cysteine to phenylalanine, the CDR3 has 15 residues. This entry keeps only the CDR3 DNA: 45 bases, framed from base 1. Library preparation used the immunoSEQ multiplex PCR assay. The source study handled its data this way. A statistical classification framework was built to diagnose cytomegalovirus status from the catalog of TCR beta chain sequences. TCRdb stores this immuneACCESS table with in-frame sequences only. Part of the clones is absent; in the studies checked, under half of the shortfall reflects unresolved V genes, and no reason is known for the rest. D and trimming were read from the DNA, whereas the V and J calls and clone size are those reported in that table. Counted in this sample were roughly 330,000 clones; 87% of them appeared once. Clones ranked in the top ten supply approximately 1.2% of the sample.

Of note for this clone: The antigen it recognizes is unknown. There are no base qualities to consult, and no much larger clone falls within one base.

The donors belonged to the validation cohort of about 110 subjects, which was separate from the roughly 670-subject first cohort. The sequenced sample consisted of PBMCs. This TCR was recovered from a woman younger than 45 in good health and CMV-seropositive. The chain uses TRBV6-6 and TRBJ1-5, with TRBD1 perhaps the D gene, on 6 matching bases. CDR3 reads: CASSYSGAGNQPQHF. The DNA sequence reads TGTGCCAGCAGTTACTCGGGGGCGGGCAATCAGCCCCAGCATTTT.